This TCR beta chain comes out of a study of cytomegalovirus exposure and HLA in healthy donors. Broader study findings: After further analysis at a later stage, under 20,000 TCR beta sequences were associated with HLA alleles at 0.05 false discovery rate.

The PCR employed 60 Vbeta primers together with 13 Jbeta primers. Clones were read by immunoSEQ multiplex PCR, and TCRdb kept only the in-frame ones, dropping some. The sample consists of some 150,000 clones, approximately 79% of them appearing once. To note about this clone: The antigen is unknown.

This CDR3 is 16 amino acids long. Germline CDR1 and CDR2: MGHRA and YSYEKL. V lost 1 base to trimming and J lost 3 bases; unmatched junction nucleotides: 7. This TCR was sampled from a man aged 40-49 years in good health and CMV-seronegative. The sample comprised PBMCs. V usage is TRBV4-1 and J usage is TRBJ1-1; 8 bases are shared with TRBD1. The CDR3 is CASSQAMTTGDTEAFF. The CDR3, as DNA: TGCGCCAGCAGCCAAGCGATGACGACAGGGGACACTGAAGCTTTCTTT.